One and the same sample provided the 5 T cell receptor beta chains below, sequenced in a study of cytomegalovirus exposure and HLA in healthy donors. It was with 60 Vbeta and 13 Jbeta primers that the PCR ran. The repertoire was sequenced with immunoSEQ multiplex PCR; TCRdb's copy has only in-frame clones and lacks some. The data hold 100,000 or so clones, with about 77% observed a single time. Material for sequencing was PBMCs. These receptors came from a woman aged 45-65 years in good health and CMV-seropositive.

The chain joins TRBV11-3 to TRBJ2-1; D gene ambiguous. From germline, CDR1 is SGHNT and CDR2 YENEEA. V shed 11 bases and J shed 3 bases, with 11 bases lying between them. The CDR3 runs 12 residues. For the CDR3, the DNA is TGTGCCGCGCCGGAGAACTACAATGAGCAGTTCTTC. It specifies CAAPENYNEQFF.

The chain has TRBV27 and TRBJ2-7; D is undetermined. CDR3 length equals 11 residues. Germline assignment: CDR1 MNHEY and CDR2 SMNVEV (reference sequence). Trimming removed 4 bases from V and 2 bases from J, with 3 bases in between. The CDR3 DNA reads TGTGCCAGCAGTTCCGCCTACGAGCAGTACTTC. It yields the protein CASSSAYEQYF.

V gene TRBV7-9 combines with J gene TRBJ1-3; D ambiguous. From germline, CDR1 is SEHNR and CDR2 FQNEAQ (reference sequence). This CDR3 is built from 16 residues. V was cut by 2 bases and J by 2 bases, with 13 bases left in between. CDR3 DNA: TGTGCCAGCAGCTTAAATCCAGGCTACCCTGGAAACACCATATATTTT. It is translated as CASSLNPGYPGNTIYF.

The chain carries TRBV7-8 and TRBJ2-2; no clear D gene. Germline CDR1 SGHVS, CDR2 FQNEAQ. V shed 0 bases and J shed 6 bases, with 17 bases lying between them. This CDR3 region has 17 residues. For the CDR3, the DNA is TGTGCCAGCAGCTTAGCCGTGAGGCGGTCTTTGGCCGGGGAGCTGTTTTTT. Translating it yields CASSLAVRRSLAGELFF.

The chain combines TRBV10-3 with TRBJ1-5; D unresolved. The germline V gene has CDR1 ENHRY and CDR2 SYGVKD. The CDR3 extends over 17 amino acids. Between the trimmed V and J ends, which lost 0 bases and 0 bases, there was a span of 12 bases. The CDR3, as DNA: TGTGCCATCAGTGAGTCGAACAGTGAATATAGCAATCAGCCCCAGCATTTT. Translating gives CAISESNSEYSNQPQHF.